These 14 T cell receptor beta chains came from one sample sequenced in a study of cytomegalovirus exposure and HLA in healthy donors. The PCR was carried out with 60 Vbeta primers and 13 Jbeta primers. Profiled with immunoSEQ multiplex PCR; TCRdb holds only in-frame clones, not every one. The table records about 130,000 clones, just under 80% of them present only once. The sample taken for sequencing was PBMCs. The receptors here all came from a man in his thirties or forties in good health.

V and J are TRBV30 and TRBJ1-2; the D gene is possibly TRBD1 (5 bases). Germline V gene sequence: CDR1 GTSNPN, CDR2 SVGIG (reference sequence). This CDR3 contains 16 residues. Trimming stripped 0 bases from V and 5 bases from J, with 19 bases between. CDR3 sequence: CAWSVGGTPGSYGYTF. In nucleotides, the CDR3 is TGTGCCTGGAGTGTCGGCGGGACCCCCGGGAGTTATGGCTACACCTTC.

The chain combines TRBV15 with TRBJ1-4; D unresolved. CDR1 and CDR2 (germline): LNHNV, YYDKDF (reference sequence). Between the trimmed V and J ends, which lost 3 bases and 6 bases, there was a span of 5 bases. The CDR3 has 12 amino acids. CDR3 in DNA: TGTGCCACCAGCAGGGTAGATGAAAAACTGTTTTTT. Translating gives CATSRVDEKLFF.

The J gene is TRBJ2-3, the V gene TRBV4-1, with D perhaps matching TRBD2 (6 bases). This CDR3 has 14 residues. Trimming stripped 3 bases from V and 6 bases from J, with 13 bases between. CDR1 is MGHRA, CDR2 YSYEKL, per germline. The CDR3 region is CASSHLTRGDTQYF. The CDR3 region has the DNA TGCGCCAGCAGCCACCTGACTAGGGGTGATACGCAGTATTTT.

The chain is built from TRBV2 and TRBJ1-6; D ambiguous. V was cut by 3 bases and J by 9 bases, with 6 bases left in between. Per germline, CDR1 SNHLY and CDR2 FYNNEI. CDR3 length: 12 amino acids. CDR3 sequence (DNA): TGTGCCAGCAGTGAGTCTGTTTCACCCCTCCACTTT. Translating it yields CASSESVSPLHF.

This chain links TRBV9 with TRBJ2-1; 7 positions agree with TRBD2. Losses at the gene ends were 1 base for V and 0 bases for J; bases not matched to a gene: 1. The germline gives CDR1 SGDLS, CDR2 YYNGEE. CDR3 length equals 15 residues. CDR3 in amino acids: CASSVTSDSYNEQFF. CDR3 sequence (DNA): TGTGCCAGCAGCGTAACTAGCGACTCCTACAATGAGCAGTTCTTC.

This sequence joins TRBV6-1 and TRBJ2-3; D remains unclear. Per germline, CDR1 MNHNS and CDR2 SASEGT. The length of the CDR3 is 15 residues. The germline V and J ends were trimmed by 6 bases and 4 bases, with 17 bases remaining between them. CDR3 sequence: CASRAMVKSADTQYF. CDR3 bases: TGTGCCAGCAGGGCCATGGTGAAATCAGCAGATACGCAGTATTTT.

This chain joins TRBV27 and TRBJ1-6; the D gene is possibly TRBD1 (6 bases). V lost 4 bases and J lost 5, with 9 bases in between. CDR1 is MNHEY, CDR2 SMNVEV, per germline (reference sequence). The CDR3 consists of 14 residues. The CDR3 DNA sequence: TGTGCCAGCAGTTGGGGGGGCGATAATTCACCCCTCCACTTT. This codes for CASSWGGDNSPLHF.

This clone was seen a few times. The rearrangement joins TRBV18 to TRBJ1-2, with D possibly TRBD1 on 5 matching bases. Trimming pared 3 bases from V and 5 bases from J, leaving 10 bases between. Germline values: CDR1 KGHSH, CDR2 LQKENI. This CDR3 contains 13 residues. The CDR3 DNA is TGTGCCAGCTCACCCCGACAGACGTATGGCTACACCTTC. As protein: CASSPRQTYGYTF.

The chain joins TRBV6-5 to TRBJ1-1; possibly TRBD1 for D (5 bases). V was trimmed by 10 bases and J by 3 bases, leaving 15 bases between them. Per the germline V gene, CDR1 is MNHEY and CDR2 is SVGAGI. The CDR3 consists of 13 residues. The CDR3 loop is CATILGGYTEAFF. The DNA of the CDR3 is TGTGCCACCATTTTGGGGGGATACACTGAAGCTTTCTTT.

This clone was detected only a few times. The chain is built from TRBV29-1 and TRBJ2-3, with 7 bases that match TRBD2. V shed 3 bases, J shed 6 bases, and the junction held 15 bases outside the gene matches. Germline assignment: CDR1 SQVTM and CDR2 ANQGSEA. The CDR3 is 16 residues long. The CDR3 is CSVDLAGVLGRDTQYF. The CDR3 DNA reads as TGCAGCGTTGATTTGGCGGGAGTCTTGGGTAGGGATACGCAGTATTTT.

The chain uses TRBV5-6 and TRBJ2-1; D is ambiguous. CDR3 length: 14 residues. CDR1 SGHDT and CDR2 YYEEEE come from the germline V gene. V was shortened by 7 bases and J by 0 bases, with 11 bases between the two germline ends. The CDR3 protein is CASQDASSYNEQFF. The DNA for the CDR3 is TGTGCCAGCCAAGACGCTAGCTCCTACAATGAGCAGTTCTTC. Full variable domain (rest looked up from reference TRBV5-6 and TRBJ2-1): DAGVTQSPTHLIKTRGQQVTLRCSPKSGHDTVSWYQQALGQGPQFIFQYYEEEERQRGNFPDRFSGHQFPNYSSELNVNALLLGDSALYLCASQDASSYNEQFFGPGTRLTVL.

This chain uses TRBV27 with TRBJ2-7, with unresolved D. The CDR3 extends over 15 amino acids. V was shortened by 3 bases and J by 3 bases, with 15 bases between the two germline ends. Germline loops: CDR1 MNHEY, CDR2 SMNVEV (reference sequence). CDR3 in amino acids: CASSLTSVTNYEQYF. CDR3 in DNA: TGTGCCAGCAGTTTGACGAGCGTCACAAACTACGAGCAGTACTTC.

This clone appeared a single time. The chain combines TRBV7-9 with TRBJ1-2; D unresolved. The CDR3 totals 14 residues. CDR1 is SEHNR, CDR2 FQNEAQ, per germline (reference sequence). The V gene lost 6 bases and the J gene lost 0 bases, with 11 bases spanning the gap. Here the CDR3 DNA reads TGTGCCAGCAGACCAAGAGACTCTAACTATGGCTACACCTTC. Amino acid sequence: CASRPRDSNYGYTF.

The V and J genes are TRBV5-6 and TRBJ1-2, with 8 bases identical to TRBD1. CDR1 and CDR2 (germline): SGHDT, YYEEEE. Trimming took 4 bases from V and 4 from J; bases not matched to a gene: 3. The CDR3 length is 13 residues. The CDR3 DNA sequence: TGTGCCAGCAGCCCCAGGGGGCTCTATGGCTACACCTTC. Translating it yields CASSPRGLYGYTF.